Here is one TCR beta chain with its context. The data were taken from a study of blood T cell repertoires in COVID-19. In the study overall: The United States, Italy and Spain provided the acute and convalescent COVID-19 samples.

Sequencing was performed with immunoSEQ multiplex PCR; in TCRdb, only in-frame clones are kept and a portion is missing. Of roughly 230,000 clones in the sample, about 90% were seen once. CDR1 is PRHDT, CDR2 FYEKMQ, per germline (reference sequence). The CDR3 covers 15 residues. Losses at the gene ends were 9 bases for V and 3 bases for J; bases not matched to a gene: 9. The genes are TRBV13 and TRBJ2-1; TRBD1 aligns across 9 bases. The receptor was isolated from a man younger than 40 with COVID-19, enrolled during active disease. The specimen sequenced was peripheral blood. This CDR3 reads CASSTGTGNYNEQFF. In DNA form, the CDR3 reads TGTGCCAGTTCCACCGGGACAGGGAACTACAATGAGCAGTTCTTC. The whole variable domain, filled in from reference TRBV13 and TRBJ2-1, reads AAGVIQSPRHLIKEKRETATLKCYPIPRHDTVYWYQQGPGQDPQFLISFYEKMQSDKGSIPDRFSAQQFSDYHSELNMSSLELGDSALYFCASSTGTGNYNEQFFGPGTRLTVL.